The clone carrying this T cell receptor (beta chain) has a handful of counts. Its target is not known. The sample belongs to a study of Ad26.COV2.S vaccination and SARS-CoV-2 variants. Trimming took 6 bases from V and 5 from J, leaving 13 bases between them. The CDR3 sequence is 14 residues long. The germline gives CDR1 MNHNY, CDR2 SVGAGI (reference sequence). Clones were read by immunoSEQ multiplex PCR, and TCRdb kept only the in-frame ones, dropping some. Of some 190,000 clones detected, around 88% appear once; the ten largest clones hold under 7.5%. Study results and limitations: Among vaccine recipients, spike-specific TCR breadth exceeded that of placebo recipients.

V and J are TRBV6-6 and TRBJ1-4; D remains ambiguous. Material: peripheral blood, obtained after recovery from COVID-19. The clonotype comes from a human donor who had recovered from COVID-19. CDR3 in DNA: TGTGCCAGCAGCACCGTTGGCCTCAATGAAAAACTGTTTTTT. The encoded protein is CASSTVGLNEKLFF.